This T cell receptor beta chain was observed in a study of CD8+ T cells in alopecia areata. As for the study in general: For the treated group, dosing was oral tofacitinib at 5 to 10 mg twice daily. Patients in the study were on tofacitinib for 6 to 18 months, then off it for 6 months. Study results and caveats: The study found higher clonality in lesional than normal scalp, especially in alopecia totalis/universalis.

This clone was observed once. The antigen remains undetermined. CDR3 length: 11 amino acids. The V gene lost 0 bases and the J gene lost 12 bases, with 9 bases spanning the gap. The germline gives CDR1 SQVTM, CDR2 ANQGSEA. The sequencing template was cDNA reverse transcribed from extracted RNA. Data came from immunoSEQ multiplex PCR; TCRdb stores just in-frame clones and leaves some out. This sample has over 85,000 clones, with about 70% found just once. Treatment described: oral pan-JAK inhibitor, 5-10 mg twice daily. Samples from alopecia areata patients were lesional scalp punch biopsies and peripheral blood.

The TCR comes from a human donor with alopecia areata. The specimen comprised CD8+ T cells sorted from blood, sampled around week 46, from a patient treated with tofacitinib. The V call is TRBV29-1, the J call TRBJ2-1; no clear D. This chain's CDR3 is CSVEDALGQFF. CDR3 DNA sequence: TGCAGCGTTGAAGATGCCCTCGGGCAGTTCTTC.